Presented here are 15 T cell receptor beta chains from one specimen sequenced in a study of technical replicates of blood from several donors. Method: immunoSEQ multiplex PCR; TCRdb's copy keeps in-frame clones and lacks some. The sample yields approximately 100,000 clones, nearly 96% seen once. What was sequenced was T cells isolated from PBMCs. Receptor source: a human donor in good health.

The gene calls are TRBV2 and TRBJ2-1; 7 nucleotides align to TRBD1. The V segment lost 3 bases and the J segment 14 bases; nucleotides outside the gene matches: 4. This CDR3 contains 11 residues. Germline values: CDR1 SNHLY, CDR2 FYNNEI. The CDR3 reads CASSERQGEFF. CDR3 bases: TGTGCCAGCAGTGAGAGGCAGGGGGAGTTCTTC.

The chain joins TRBV5-1 to TRBJ2-5, with a tentative D call TRBD2 (5 bases). This CDR3 spans 14 amino acids. V gave up 1 base and J gave up 2 bases, with 9 bases separating them. Germline V lookup: CDR1 SGHRS, CDR2 YFSETQ. CDR3 DNA sequence: TGCGCCAGCAGCTTGCGTACGGGGCAAGAGACCCAGTACTTC. It codes for CASSLRTGQETQYF.

V usage is TRBV6-5 and J usage is TRBJ2-3, with D tentatively TRBD2 (6 bases). CDR1 MNHEY and CDR2 SVGAGI come from the germline V gene. Trimming removed 8 bases from V and 2 bases from J, with 17 bases in between. This CDR3 has 15 amino acids. DNA of the CDR3: TGTGCCAGCGCCGACGTAGCGGCCGCCACAGATACGCAGTATTTT. It specifies CASADVAAATDTQYF.

The chain carries TRBV5-1 and TRBJ2-2; D remains unclear. There are 12 residues in the CDR3. The germline gives CDR1 SGHRS, CDR2 YFSETQ. Trimming left V 6 bases short and J 1 base short, with 4 bases between. This CDR3 is CASTVNTGELFF. CDR3 coding DNA: TGCGCCAGCACCGTGAACACCGGGGAGCTGTTTTTT.

There are a few counts of this clone. The chain is built from TRBV2 and TRBJ1-1, with 8 bases fitting TRBD1. Germline loops: CDR1 SNHLY, CDR2 FYNNEI. The length of the CDR3 is 14 residues. J was trimmed by 3 bases and V by 3 bases; bases with no gene match: 3. Here the CDR3 reads CASSDRGRDTEAFF. DNA of the CDR3: TGTGCCAGCAGTGACAGGGGGCGGGACACTGAAGCTTTCTTT.

The chain recombines TRBV19 with TRBJ1-2; D unclear. V was trimmed by 3 bases and J by 0 bases, leaving 20 bases between them. Germline lookup yields CDR1 LNHDA and CDR2 SQIVND (reference sequence). The CDR3 contains 18 residues. As DNA, the CDR3 is TGTGCCAGTAGTATTGGTGTAGGACGGAGGATCACTAACTATGGCTACACCTTC. The encoded protein is CASSIGVGRRITNYGYTF.

The V gene is TRBV6-1, the J gene TRBJ2-7; D ambiguous. This CDR3 is built from 12 residues. Germline V CDR1 and CDR2: MNHNS, SASEGT. Trimming cost V 8 bases and J 0 bases, with 8 bases left between them. As DNA, the CDR3 is TGTGCCAGCTCTACTATCTCCTACGAGCAGTACTTC. Translated, it gives CASSTISYEQYF.

The chain links TRBV4-2 to TRBJ2-5, with 15 bases identical to TRBD2. V was pared by 3 bases and J by 2 bases, with 4 bases of the junction left unmatched. The CDR3 is made up of 17 amino acids. Germline V lookup: CDR1 LGHNA, CDR2 YNFKEQ. CDR3 DNA: TGTGCCAGCAGCCAGGGTGGACTAGCGGGAGGGCAAGAGACCCAGTACTTC. The encoded protein is CASSQGGLAGGQETQYF.

The V and J genes are TRBV6-1 and TRBJ1-1; D may be TRBD1 (5 bases). Between the trimmed V and J ends, which lost 7 bases and 1 base, there was a span of 16 bases. In germline, CDR1 is MNHNS, CDR2 SASEGT. The CDR3 is 15 amino acids. The chain's CDR3 is CASTGGNLRNTEAFF. The CDR3 coding sequence is TGTGCCAGCACGGGGGGAAACCTTAGGAACACTGAAGCTTTCTTT.

V is TRBV18 and J is TRBJ1-3, with D maybe TRBD1 (5 bases). Germline CDR1 and CDR2: KGHSH and LQKENI. The CDR3 runs to 14 residues. The V and J ends lost 8 bases and 4 bases respectively, with 15 bases between them. The CDR3 DNA sequence: TGTGCCAGCGAAGACGGGGACTACGGAAACACCATATATTTT. Residues: CASEDGDYGNTIYF.

The V and J genes are TRBV6-5 and TRBJ2-7; D gene uncertain. The germline CDR1 and CDR2 sequences are MNHEY and SVGAGI. CDR3 length: 13 residues. V was cut by 1 base and J by 7 bases, with 11 bases left in between. In DNA, the CDR3 is TGTGCCAGCAGTTACTTCGGTTCGCGGGAGCAGTACTTC. Amino acids: CASSYFGSREQYF.

J is TRBJ2-3 and V is TRBV11-1; a weak D match, TRBD2 (6 bases). The CDR3 is 12 amino acids. Germline loops: CDR1 SGHAT, CDR2 FQDESV (reference sequence). Trimming cost V 5 bases and J 6 bases, with 9 bases left between them. The CDR3 loop reads CASSQGTDTQYF. In nucleotides, the CDR3 is TGTGCCAGCAGCCAAGGGACTGATACGCAGTATTTT.

This chain links TRBV5-5 with TRBJ1-5; D perhaps matches TRBD1 (5 bases). Germline assignment: CDR1 SGHKS and CDR2 YYEKEE (reference sequence). The CDR3 has 14 residues. Trimming took 0 bases from V and 6 from J, leaving 10 bases between them. The CDR3 sequence is CASSLGGVGQPQHF. The CDR3, as DNA: TGTGCCAGCAGCTTGGGGGGGGTAGGTCAGCCCCAGCATTTT.

DNA of the CDR3: TGTGCCAGCAGCCCCCGCGGGCGGGAACTGTATAGCAATCAGCCCCAGCATTTT. Protein: CASSPRGRELYSNQPQHF. This sequence joins TRBV7-6 and TRBJ1-5; D not certain. Germline CDR1 is SGHVS and CDR2 is FNYEAQ. The V and J ends lost 5 bases and 0 bases respectively, with 20 bases between them. The CDR3 extends over 18 amino acids.

V is TRBV27 and J is TRBJ2-5; D perhaps matches TRBD1 (8 bases). CDR3 length equals 16 residues. The V end lost 6 bases, the J end lost 5 bases, and 22 bases lay between the germline ends. Looked up from germline, CDR1 is MNHEY and CDR2 is SMNVEV (reference sequence). For the CDR3, the DNA is TGTGCCAGCAGGGGTCGGACAGGGAGGGTTGGGGAGACCCAGTACTTC. This translates into CASRGRTGRVGETQYF.